This T cell receptor beta chain was sequenced during a study of T-cell reconstitution after alpha-beta-depleted transplantation in children. Findings of the study overall: At around two months after transplant, the alpha-beta T cells were reportedly derived from several hundred expanded clones that came from non-depleted graft cells. Newly produced T cells mostly provided counts and TCRbeta diversity after one year, as hyperexpanded clones declined.

TCRbeta library construction was performed incorporating unique molecular identifiers. TCRdb analysed the PCR reads with MiXCR anew, one entry per CDR3 protein. The sample includes roughly 300,000 distinct CDR3 sequences, 11% of them seen just once. This CDR3 contains 15 residues. Unmatched junction bases numbered 7, after V lost 5 bases and J lost 10 bases. Concerning this clonotype: Its target is not known.

The clonotype was recovered from a male patient between 2 and 15 years old who had a stem cell transplant for chronic granulomatous disease, so the T cells may come from the graft donor. Sequences were derived from peripheral blood, sampled 180 days after TCRalphabeta/CD19-depleted stem cell transplant. The chain employs TRBV12-3 or TRBV12-4 and TRBJ2-1, with 14 positions matching TRBD2. CDR3: CASSLLGTSGREQFF. In DNA form, the CDR3 reads TGTGCCAGCAGTCTTCTCGGGACTAGCGGGAGAGAGCAGTTCTTC.